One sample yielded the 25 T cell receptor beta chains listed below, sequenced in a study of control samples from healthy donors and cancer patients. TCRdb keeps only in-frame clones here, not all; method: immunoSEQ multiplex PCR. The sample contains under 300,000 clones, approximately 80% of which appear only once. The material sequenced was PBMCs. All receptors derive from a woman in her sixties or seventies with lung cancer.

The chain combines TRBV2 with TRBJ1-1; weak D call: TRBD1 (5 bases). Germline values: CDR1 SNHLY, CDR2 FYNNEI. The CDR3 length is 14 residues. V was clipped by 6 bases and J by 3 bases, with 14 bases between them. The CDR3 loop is CASSDSWGDTEAFF. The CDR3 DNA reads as TGTGCCAGCAGCGACAGCTGGGGGGACACTGAAGCTTTCTTT.

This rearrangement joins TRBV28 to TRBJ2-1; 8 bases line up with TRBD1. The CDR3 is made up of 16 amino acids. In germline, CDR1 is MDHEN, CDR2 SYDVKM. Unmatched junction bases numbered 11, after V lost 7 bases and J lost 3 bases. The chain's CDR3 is CASNKDRGRNYNEQFF. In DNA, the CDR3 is TGTGCCAGCAATAAAGACAGGGGCCGAAACTACAATGAGCAGTTCTTC.

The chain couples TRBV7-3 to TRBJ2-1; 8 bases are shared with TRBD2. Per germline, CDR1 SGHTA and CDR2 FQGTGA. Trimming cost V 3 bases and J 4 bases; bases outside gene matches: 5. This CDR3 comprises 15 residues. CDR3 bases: TGTGCCAGCAGCTTTCAAGCGGGGGCTTACAATGAGCAGTTCTTC. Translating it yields CASSFQAGAYNEQFF.

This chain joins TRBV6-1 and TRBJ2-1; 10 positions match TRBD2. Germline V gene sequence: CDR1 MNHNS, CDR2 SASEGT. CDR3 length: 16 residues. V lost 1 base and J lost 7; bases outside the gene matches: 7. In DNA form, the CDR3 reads TGTGCCAGCAGTGAAGTCGATAGCGGGGGGAAAAATGAGCAGTTCTTC. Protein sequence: CASSEVDSGGKNEQFF.

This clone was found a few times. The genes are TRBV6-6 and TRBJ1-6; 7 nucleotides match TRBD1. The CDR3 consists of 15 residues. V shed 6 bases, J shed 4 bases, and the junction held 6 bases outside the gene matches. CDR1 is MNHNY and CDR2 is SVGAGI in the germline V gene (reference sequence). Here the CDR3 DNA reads TGTGCCAGCAGAGGACAGGAGAGGTATAATTCACCCCTCCACTTT. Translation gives CASRGQERYNSPLHF.

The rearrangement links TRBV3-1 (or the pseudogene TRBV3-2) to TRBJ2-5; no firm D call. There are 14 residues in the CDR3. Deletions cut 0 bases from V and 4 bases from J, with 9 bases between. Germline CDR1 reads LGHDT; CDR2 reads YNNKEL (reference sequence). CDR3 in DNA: TGTGCCAGCAGCCAAGACCCCCGGATAGAGACCCAGTACTTC. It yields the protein CASSQDPRIETQYF.

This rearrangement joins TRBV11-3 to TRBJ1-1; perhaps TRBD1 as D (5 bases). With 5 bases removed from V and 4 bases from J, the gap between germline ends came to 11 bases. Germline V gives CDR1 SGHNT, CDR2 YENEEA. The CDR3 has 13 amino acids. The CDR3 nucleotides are TGTGCCAGCAGCCGGGGGGGGATCACTGAAGCTTTCTTT. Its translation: CASSRGGITEAFF.

The CDR3 region is CASSQDRAESADTQYF. For the CDR3, the DNA is TGTGCCAGCAGCCAAGATCGCGCGGAAAGCGCAGATACGCAGTATTTT. The chain recombines TRBV4-2 with TRBJ2-3; D remains unclear. The CDR3 contains 16 residues. Germline V gene sequence: CDR1 LGHNA, CDR2 YNFKEQ. Trimming took 0 bases from V and 4 from J, leaving 14 bases between them.

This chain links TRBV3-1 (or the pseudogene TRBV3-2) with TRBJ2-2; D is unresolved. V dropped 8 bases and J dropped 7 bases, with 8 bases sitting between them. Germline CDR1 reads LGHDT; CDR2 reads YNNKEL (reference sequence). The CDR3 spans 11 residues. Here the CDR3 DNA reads TGTGCCAGCGTCTGGAGCGGGGAGCTGTTTTTT. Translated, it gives CASVWSGELFF.

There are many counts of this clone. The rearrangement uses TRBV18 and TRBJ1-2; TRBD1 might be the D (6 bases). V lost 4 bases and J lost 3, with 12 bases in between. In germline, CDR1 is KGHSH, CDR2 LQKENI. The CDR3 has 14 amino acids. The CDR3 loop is CASSRTGRDYGYTF. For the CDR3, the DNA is TGTGCCAGCTCACGAACAGGGCGGGACTATGGCTACACCTTC.

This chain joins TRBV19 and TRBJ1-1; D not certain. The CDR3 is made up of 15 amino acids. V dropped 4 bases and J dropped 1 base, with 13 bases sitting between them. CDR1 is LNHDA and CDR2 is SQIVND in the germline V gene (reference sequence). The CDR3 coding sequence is TGTGCCAGTAGTACCTCCGGCCTCGCGAACACTGAAGCTTTCTTT. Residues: CASSTSGLANTEAFF.

Here the CDR3 reads CASSDGRLSEGETQYF. CDR3 coding DNA: TGCGCCAGCTCCGACGGGCGCCTTTCTGAAGGGGAGACCCAGTACTTC. This chain joins TRBV10-1 and TRBJ2-5; D is unresolved. The V gene lost 8 bases and the J gene lost 5 bases, with 24 bases spanning the gap. CDR3 length equals 16 residues. Germline values: CDR1 WNHNN, CDR2 SYGVQD (reference sequence).

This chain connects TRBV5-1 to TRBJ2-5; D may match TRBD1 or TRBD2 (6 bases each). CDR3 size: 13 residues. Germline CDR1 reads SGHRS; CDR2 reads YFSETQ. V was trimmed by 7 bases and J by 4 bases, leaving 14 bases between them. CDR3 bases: TGCGCCAGCTCCGGGGGCGCAGGAGAGACCCAGTACTTC. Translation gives CASSGGAGETQYF.

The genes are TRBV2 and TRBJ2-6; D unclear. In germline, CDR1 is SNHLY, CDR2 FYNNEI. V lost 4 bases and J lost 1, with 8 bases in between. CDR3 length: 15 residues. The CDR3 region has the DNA TGTGCCAGCAGTGCGGAAGGATCTGGGGCCAACGTCCTGACTTTC. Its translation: CASSAEGSGANVLTF.

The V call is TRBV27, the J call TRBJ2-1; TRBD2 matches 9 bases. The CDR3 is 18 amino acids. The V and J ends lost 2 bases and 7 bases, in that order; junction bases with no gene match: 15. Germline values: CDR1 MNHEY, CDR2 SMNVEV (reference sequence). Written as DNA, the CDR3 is TGTGCCAGCAGTTTAAGGCTAGCGGGACTCCCCAGGCGGAATGAGCAGTTCTTC. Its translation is CASSLRLAGLPRRNEQFF.

For the CDR3, the DNA is TGTGCCAGCAGCCAAGTCCAGTCTAACACTGAAGCTTTCTTT. It codes for CASSQVQSNTEAFF. The genes are TRBV3-1 (or the pseudogene TRBV3-2) and TRBJ1-1; no clear D. V shed 1 base and J shed 2 bases, with 8 bases lying between them. This CDR3 has 14 amino acids. Germline V gene sequence: CDR1 LGHDT, CDR2 YNNKEL (reference sequence).

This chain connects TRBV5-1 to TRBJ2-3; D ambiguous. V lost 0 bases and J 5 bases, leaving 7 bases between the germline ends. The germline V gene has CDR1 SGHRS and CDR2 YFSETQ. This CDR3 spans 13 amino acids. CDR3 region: CASSLDHQDTQYF. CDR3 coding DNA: TGCGCCAGCAGCTTGGATCATCAAGATACGCAGTATTTT.

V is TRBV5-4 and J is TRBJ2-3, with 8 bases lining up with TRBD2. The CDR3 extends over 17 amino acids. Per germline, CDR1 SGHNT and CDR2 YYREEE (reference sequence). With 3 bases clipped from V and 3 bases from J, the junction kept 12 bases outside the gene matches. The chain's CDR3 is CASSSTPSGRGTDTQYF. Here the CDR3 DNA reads TGTGCCAGCAGCTCGACCCCAAGCGGGAGAGGGACAGATACGCAGTATTTT.

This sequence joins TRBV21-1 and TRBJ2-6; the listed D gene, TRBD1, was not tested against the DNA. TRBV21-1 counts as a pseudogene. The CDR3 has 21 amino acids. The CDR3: CASSKEINKGHLCSGANVLTF. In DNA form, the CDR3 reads TGTGCCAGCAGCAAAGAAATTAATAAGGGACATCTCTGCTCTGGGGCCAACGTCCTGACTTTC.

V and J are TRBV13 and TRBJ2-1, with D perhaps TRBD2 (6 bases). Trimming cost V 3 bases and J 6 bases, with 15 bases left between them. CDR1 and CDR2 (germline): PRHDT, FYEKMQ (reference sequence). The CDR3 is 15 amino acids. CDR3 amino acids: CASSFDPDGGNEQFF. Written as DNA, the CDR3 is TGTGCCAGCAGCTTTGATCCGGACGGGGGCAATGAGCAGTTCTTC.

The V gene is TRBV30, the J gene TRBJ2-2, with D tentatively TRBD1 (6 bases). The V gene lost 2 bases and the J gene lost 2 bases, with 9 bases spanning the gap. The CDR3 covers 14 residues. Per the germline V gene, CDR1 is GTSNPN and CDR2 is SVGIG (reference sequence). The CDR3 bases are TGTGCCTGGAGTATCAGGGGTAACACCGGGGAGCTGTTTTTT. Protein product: CAWSIRGNTGELFF. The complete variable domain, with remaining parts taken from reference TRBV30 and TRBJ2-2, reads SQTIHQWPATLVQPVGSPLSLECTVEGTSNPNLYWYRQAAGRGLQLLFYSVGIGQISSEVPQNLSASRPQDRQFILSSKKLLLSDSGFYLCAWSIRGNTGELFFGEGSRLTVL.

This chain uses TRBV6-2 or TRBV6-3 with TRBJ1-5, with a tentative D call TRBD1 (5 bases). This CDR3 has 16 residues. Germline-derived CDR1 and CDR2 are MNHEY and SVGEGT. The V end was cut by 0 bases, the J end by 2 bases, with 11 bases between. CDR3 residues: CASSYSRGRGNQPQHF. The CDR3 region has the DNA TGTGCCAGCAGTTACTCGAGGGGTCGGGGCAATCAGCCCCAGCATTTT.

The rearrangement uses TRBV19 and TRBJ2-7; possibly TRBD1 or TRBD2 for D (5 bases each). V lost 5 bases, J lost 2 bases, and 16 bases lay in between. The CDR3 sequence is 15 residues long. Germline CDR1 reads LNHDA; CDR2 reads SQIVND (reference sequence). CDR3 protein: CASSPGRSSTYEQYF. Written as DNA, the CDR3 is TGTGCCAGTAGTCCGGGACGTTCGAGCACCTACGAGCAGTACTTC.

CDR3 nucleotide sequence: TGCGCCAGCAGCCTGCAGGGACAGGGTAGATGGGAGCAGTACTTC. This encodes CASSLQGQGRWEQYF. J is TRBJ2-7 and V is TRBV5-1; 9 bases are a match to TRBD1. This CDR3 has 15 amino acids. In germline, CDR1 is SGHRS, CDR2 YFSETQ. The J segment lost 7 bases and the V segment lost 4 bases, leaving 12 bases of the junction unmatched.

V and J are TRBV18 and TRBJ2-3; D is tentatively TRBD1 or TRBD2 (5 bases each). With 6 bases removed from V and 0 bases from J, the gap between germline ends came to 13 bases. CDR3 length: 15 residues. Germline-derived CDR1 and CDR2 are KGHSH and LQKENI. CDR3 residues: CASSAIGASTDTQYF. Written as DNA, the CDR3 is TGTGCCAGCTCGGCTATCGGGGCTAGCACAGATACGCAGTATTTT.